This paragraph covers one T cell receptor (beta chain) sequence. This specimen comes from a study of blood T cell repertoires in COVID-19. Study-wide background: The United States, Italy and Spain were the sources of the acute and convalescent COVID-19 samples.

Original methodology: Nucleated cell number was recorded as an estimate derived from reference gene primer amplification. Generated by immunoSEQ multiplex PCR, the TCRdb table keeps only in-frame clones and is missing some. V and J calls and clone size are copied from that table; D and trimming were computed from the DNA. The sample holds about 210,000 clones, about 85% seen once. The CDR3 contains 14 residues. V shed 0 bases and J shed 4 bases, with 8 bases lying between them. Per the germline V gene, CDR1 is SGHVS and CDR2 is FQNEAQ. The J gene is TRBJ2-3, the V gene TRBV7-8; D not certain. Sequenced sample: PBMCs or T cells enriched from blood (not recorded which). This receptor was identified in a man aged 40-55 years who had recovered from COVID-19. CDR3 sequence reads: CASSLAYLSDTQYF. The CDR3 DNA is TGTGCCAGCAGCTTAGCCTACCTCTCAGATACGCAGTATTTT.